This T cell receptor beta chain is drawn from a study of response to subunit inactivated influenza vaccine. This clonotype was recorded at least ten times. Its antigen remains unidentified. TCRdb re-analysed the RT-PCR reads in MiXCR, keeping a single row per CDR3 protein. The sample lists around 570,000 distinct CDR3 sequences; about 7.6% were seen once. Study results and limitations: Few new T cells, the authors suggested, are recruited by each seasonal influenza vaccination.

The germline V gene has CDR1 SSHAT and CDR2 FNYEAQ (reference sequence). The CDR3 totals 15 residues. V gave up 2 bases and J gave up 6 bases; unmatched junction bases: 6. This rearrangement joins TRBV7-7 to TRBJ2-2; 7 bases are shared with TRBD2. The sequence was obtained from a man between 50 and 70 years old who received an inactivated influenza vaccine. The sequenced sample was PBMCs from blood, obtained roughly 24 months after vaccination. The CDR3 DNA reads as TGTGCCAGCAGCTTATCGGGACTAAGAGCCGGGGAGCTGTTTTTT. Its protein product is CASSLSGLRAGELFF.